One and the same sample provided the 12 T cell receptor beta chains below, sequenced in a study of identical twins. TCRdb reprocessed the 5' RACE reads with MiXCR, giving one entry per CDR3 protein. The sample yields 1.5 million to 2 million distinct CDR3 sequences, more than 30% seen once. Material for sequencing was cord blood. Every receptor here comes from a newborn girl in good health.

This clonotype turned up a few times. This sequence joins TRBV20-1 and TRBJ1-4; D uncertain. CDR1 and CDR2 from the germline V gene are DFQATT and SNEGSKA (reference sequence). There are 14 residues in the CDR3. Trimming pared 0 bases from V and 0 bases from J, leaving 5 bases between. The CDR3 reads CSARDAATNEKLFF. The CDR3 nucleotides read TGCAGTGCTAGAGACGCCGCAACTAATGAAAAACTGTTTTTT.

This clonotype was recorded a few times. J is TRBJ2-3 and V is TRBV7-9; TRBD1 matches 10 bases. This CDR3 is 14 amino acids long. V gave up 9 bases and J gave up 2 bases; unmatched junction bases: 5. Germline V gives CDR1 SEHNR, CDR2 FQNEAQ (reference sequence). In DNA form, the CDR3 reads TGTGCCAGATCGGGGACAGGGGACACAGATACGCAGTATTTT. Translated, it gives CARSGTGDTDTQYF.

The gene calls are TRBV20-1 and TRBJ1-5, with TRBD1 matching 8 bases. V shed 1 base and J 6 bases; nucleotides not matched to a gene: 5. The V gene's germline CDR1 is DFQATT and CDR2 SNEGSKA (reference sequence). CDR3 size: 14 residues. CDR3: CSARGRGQGQPQHF. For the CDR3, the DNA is TGCAGTGCTAGAGGTCGCGGACAGGGTCAGCCCCAGCATTTT.

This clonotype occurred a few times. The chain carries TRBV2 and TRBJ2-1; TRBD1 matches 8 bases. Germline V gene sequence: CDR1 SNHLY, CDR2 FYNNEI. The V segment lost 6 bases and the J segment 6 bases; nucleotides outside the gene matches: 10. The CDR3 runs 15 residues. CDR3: CASRETGTGINEQFF. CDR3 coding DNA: TGTGCCAGCAGGGAGACCGGGACAGGCATCAATGAGCAGTTCTTC.

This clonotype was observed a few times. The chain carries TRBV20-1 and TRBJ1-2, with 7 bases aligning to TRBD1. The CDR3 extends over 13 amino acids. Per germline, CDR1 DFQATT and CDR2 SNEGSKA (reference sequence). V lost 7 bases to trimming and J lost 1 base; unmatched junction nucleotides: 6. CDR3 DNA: TGCAGTGATGCAGACAGGGTTAACTATGGCTACACCTTC. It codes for CSDADRVNYGYTF.

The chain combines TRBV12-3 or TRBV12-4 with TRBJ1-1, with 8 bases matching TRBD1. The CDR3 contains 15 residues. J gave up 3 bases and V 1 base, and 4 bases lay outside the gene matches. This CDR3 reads CASSLGTGRDTEAFF. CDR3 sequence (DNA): TGTGCCAGCAGTTTAGGGACAGGGAGGGACACTGAAGCTTTCTTT.

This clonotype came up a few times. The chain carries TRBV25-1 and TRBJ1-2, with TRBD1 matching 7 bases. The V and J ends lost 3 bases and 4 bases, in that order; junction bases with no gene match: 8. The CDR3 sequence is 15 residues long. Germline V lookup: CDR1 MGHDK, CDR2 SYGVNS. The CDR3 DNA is TGTGCCAGCAGTGACTTACAGGGGAATGGCTATGGCTACACCTTC. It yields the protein CASSDLQGNGYGYTF.

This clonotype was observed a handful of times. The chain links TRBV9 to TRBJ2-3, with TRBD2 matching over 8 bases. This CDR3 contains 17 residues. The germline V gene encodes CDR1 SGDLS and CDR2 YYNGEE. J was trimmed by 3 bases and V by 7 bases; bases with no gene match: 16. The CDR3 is CASATSGGGVRTDTQYF. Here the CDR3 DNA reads TGTGCCAGCGCCACCTCCGGGGGGGGTGTTAGGACAGATACGCAGTATTTT. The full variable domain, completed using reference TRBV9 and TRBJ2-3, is DSGVTQTPKHLITATGQRVTLRCSPRSGDLSVYWYQQSLDQGLQFLIQYYNGEERAKGNILERFSAQQFPDLHSELNLSSLELGDSALYFCASATSGGGVRTDTQYFGPGTRLTVL.

The CDR3: CASSPTPLGYEQYF. CDR3 sequence (DNA): TGTGCCAGCAGCCCGACCCCACTAGGCTACGAGCAGTACTTC. This chain joins TRBV5-6 and TRBJ2-4; a possible D gene is TRBD2 (5 bases). Matching the DNA end better, TRBJ2-7 makes the J call doubtful. This CDR3 contains 14 residues. CDR1 and CDR2 from the germline V gene are SGHDT and YYEEEE.

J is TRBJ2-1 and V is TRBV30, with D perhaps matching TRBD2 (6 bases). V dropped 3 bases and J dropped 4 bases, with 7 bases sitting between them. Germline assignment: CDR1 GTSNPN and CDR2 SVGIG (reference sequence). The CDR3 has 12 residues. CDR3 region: CAWSRGYNEQFF. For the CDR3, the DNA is TGTGCCTGGAGCCGGGGGTACAATGAGCAGTTCTTC.

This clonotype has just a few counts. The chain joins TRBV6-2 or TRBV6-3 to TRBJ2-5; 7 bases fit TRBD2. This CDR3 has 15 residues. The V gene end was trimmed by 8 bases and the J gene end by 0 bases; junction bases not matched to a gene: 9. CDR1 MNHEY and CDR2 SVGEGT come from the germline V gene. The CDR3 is CASETGLGHQETQYF. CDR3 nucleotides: TGTGCCAGCGAAACAGGACTAGGTCACCAAGAGACCCAGTACTTC.

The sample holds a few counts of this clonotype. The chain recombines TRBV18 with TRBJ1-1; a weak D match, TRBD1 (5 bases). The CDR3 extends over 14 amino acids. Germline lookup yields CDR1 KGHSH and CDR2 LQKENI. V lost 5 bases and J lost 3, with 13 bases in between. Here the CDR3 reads CASSGMLGDTEAFF. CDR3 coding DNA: TGTGCCAGCTCAGGGATGTTGGGGGACACTGAAGCTTTCTTT.